Reported below is one TCR beta chain. CDR3 length equals 16 residues. Germline loops: CDR1 SGHNT, CDR2 YYREEE (reference sequence). The trim removed 4 bases at V and 7 bases at J, leaving 13 bases unmatched. The record originates from a study of cytomegalovirus exposure and HLA in healthy donors. PCR used 60 Vbeta primers and 13 Jbeta primers. Measured with immunoSEQ multiplex PCR; TCRdb has only the in-frame clones, and not every one. The table lists around 190,000 clones, about 80% of them singletons, with more than 0.5% in the top ten. Material for sequencing was PBMCs. J is TRBJ2-1 and V is TRBV5-4; the match to TRBD1 covers 8 bases. The clonotype was recovered from a woman aged 45-60 years in good health and CMV-seronegative. The CDR3 loop is CASSAIAGGAYNEQFF. The CDR3 DNA reads TGTGCCAGCAGCGCTATCGCAGGGGGCGCTTATAATGAGCAGTTCTTC.